This TCR beta chain was recorded in a study of blood T cell repertoires in COVID-19. Germline CDR1 MDHEN, CDR2 SYDVKM. V was shortened by 7 bases and J by 6 bases, with 15 bases between the two germline ends. The CDR3 runs to 13 residues. Clones were sequenced by immunoSEQ multiplex PCR, and TCRdb holds only the in-frame ones, with some missing. There are 180,000 or so clones in the sample; almost 85% occur only once, and more than 9.5% lies in the top ten. The specimen sequenced was PBMCs or T cells enriched from blood (not recorded which). The gene calls are TRBV28 and TRBJ2-5; D unresolved. The sequence was obtained from a man between 45 and 60 years old who had recovered from COVID-19. DNA of the CDR3: TGTGCCAGCATCCCCCGGTTCTCGAAGACCCAGTACTTC. This codes for CASIPRFSKTQYF. Full variable domain (missing parts from reference TRBV28 and TRBJ2-5): DVKVTQSSRYLVKRTGEKVFLECVQDMDHENMFWYRQDPGLGLRLIYFSYDVKMKEKGDIPEGYSVSREKKERFSLILESASTNQTSMYLCASIPRFSKTQYFGPGTRLLVL.